This entry describes one T cell receptor beta chain. In its sample, this clone was seen a few times. Its cognate antigen has yet to be identified. Base qualities are not recorded, but no much larger clone differs from it by a single base. Looking up the germline V gene yields CDR1 MNHEY and CDR2 SVGEGT. Trimmed from V: 5 bases; trimmed from J: 4 bases; junction bases lacking a gene match: 4. The CDR3 starts with the cysteine, ends with the phenylalanine, and has 14 residues. Here the CDR3 DNA is all that survives: 42 bases in frame from base 1. This sample stems from a study of blood T cell repertoires in COVID-19 (TCRdb year 2020). Regarding the study in general: Samples covering the acute and convalescent phases of COVID-19 were provided by collaborators in the United States, Italy and Spain. The prospective study material was composed of cDNA or gDNA derived from T cells, B-cell-depleted T cells, or PBMCs. The dataset comprised deeply sampled blood TCRbeta repertoires from subjects exposed to, actively infected with, or recovered from COVID-19. The repertoires were released in a freely available public database intended as a resource for research on the immune response to SARS-CoV-2. Samples were obtained from the ongoing ImmuneRACE study (first 160 participants) and from 1,254 subjects provided by 6 global collaborators. The sample metadata nearly always contained a de-identified subject ID, COVID-19 status, age in years and sex. Where available, HLA class I and class II types were obtained from metadata supplied by the sample provider rather than from assay-based typing. Findings and caveats that apply to the study as a whole: The amount of clinical and demographic metadata varied by source and participant and was provided uncurated.

Whole blood was collected in K2EDTA tubes by collaborating institutions according to the institutions' own protocols. For TCRbeta analysis, collaborators shipped samples as frozen whole blood, isolated PBMCs, or DNA extracted from either of those sample types. The immunoSEQ Assay, a bias-controlled multiplex PCR, was used to amplify TCRbeta CDR3 regions from genomic DNA. On the study's bioinformatics: Nucleated cell counts per sample were estimated from amplification of reference gene primers within the assay. To quantify the absolute abundance of each unique TCRbeta CDR3 rearrangement, sequence reads were collapsed and filtered. For each sample, productive Simpson clonality was calculated by taking the square root of Simpson's diversity index across productive rearrangements. TCRdb took over this immuneACCESS table, retaining in-frame rearrangements with V and J assigned. Such tables are incomplete; in checked studies, under half of the missing clones stem from an unresolved V gene, and the remainder is unexplained. Clone size and V and J calls were adopted from that table, with D and trimming inferred from the DNA. The sample contains 70,000 to 95,000 clones, approximately 92% of them found a single time. About 5% of the sample lies in the top ten.

The clonotype was recovered from a woman older than 75 with active COVID-19. This sequence uses TRBV6-2 or TRBV6-3 and TRBJ2-2; 7 bases in the junction line up with TRBD1. The specimen sequenced was peripheral blood. The bases read TGTGCCAGCAGTGTGCCAGGGGGCACCGGGGAGCTGTTTTTT. It encodes CASSVPGGTGELFF.